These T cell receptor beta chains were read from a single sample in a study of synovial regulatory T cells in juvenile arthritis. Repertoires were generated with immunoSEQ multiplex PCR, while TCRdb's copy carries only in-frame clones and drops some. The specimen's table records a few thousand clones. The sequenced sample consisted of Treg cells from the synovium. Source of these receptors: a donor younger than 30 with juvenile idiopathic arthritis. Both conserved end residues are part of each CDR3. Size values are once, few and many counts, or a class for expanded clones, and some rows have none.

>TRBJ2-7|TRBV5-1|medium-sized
CASSLAGVYEQYF
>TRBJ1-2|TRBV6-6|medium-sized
CASSYSRSGTGDGYTF
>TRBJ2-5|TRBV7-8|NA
CASREQGARETQYF
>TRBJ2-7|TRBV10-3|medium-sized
CAISGTSEYEQYF
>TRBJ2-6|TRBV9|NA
CASSVRTGATSGANVLTF
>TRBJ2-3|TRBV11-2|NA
CASSSTDTQYF
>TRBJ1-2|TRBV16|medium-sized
CASSQSSNYGYTF
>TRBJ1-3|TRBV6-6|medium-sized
CASTISGNTIYF
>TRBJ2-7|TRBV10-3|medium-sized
CAIGSSGSGEQYF
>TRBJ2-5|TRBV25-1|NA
CASSAGLVQETQYF
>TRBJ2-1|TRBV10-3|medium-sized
CAITISGVFNEQFF
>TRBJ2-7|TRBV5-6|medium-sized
CASSSGLAGAHEQYF
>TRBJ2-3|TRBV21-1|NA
CASSKVDTQYF
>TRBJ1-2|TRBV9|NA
CASSPGDRNYGYTF
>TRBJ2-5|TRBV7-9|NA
CASSSLAGVQETQYF